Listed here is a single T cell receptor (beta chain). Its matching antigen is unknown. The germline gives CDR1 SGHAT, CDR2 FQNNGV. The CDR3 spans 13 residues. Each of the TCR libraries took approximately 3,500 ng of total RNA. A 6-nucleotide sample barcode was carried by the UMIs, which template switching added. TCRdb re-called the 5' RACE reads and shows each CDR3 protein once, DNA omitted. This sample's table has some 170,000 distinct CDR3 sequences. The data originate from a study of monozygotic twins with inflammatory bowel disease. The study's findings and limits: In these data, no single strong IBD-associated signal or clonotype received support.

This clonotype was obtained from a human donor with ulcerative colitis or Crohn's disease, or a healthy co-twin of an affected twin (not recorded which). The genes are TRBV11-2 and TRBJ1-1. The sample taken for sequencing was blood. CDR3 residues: CASSLRQDIEAFF.